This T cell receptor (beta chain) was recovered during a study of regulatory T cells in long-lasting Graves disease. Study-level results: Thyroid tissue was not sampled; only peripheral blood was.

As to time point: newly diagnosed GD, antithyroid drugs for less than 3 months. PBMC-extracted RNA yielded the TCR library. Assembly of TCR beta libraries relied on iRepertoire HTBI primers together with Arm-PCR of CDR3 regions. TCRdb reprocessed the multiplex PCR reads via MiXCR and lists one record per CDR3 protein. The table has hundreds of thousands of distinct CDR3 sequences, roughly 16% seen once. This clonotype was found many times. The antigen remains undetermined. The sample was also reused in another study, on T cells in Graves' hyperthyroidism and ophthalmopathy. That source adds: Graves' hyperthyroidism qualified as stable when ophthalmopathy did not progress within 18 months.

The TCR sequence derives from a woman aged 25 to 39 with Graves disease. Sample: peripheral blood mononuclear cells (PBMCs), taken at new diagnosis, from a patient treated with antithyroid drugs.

The CDR3 sequence: CSARGQEMNTEAFF. In DNA, the CDR3 is TGCAGTGCTAGGGGACAGGAGATGAACACTGAAGCTTTCTTT. V is TRBV20-1 and J is TRBJ1-1; 8 bases line up with TRBD1. The ends lost 3 bases at V and 0 bases at J; junction bases unmatched: 3. Germline V CDR1 and CDR2: DFQATT, SNEGSKA (reference sequence). This CDR3 is 14 amino acids long.